This TCR beta chain was obtained from a study of cytomegalovirus exposure and HLA in healthy donors. Study-wide findings and caveats: In vitro testing confirmed a few CMV-associated chains as specific for CMV antigens. Associated with cytomegalovirus, according to the listing, were fewer than 200 TCR beta chains. Rarity characterized most TCR sequences, yet some public TCRs appeared in many donors.

This CDR3 region has 12 residues. Trimming stripped 3 bases from V and 9 bases from J, with 6 bases between. The germline V gene has CDR1 MDHEN and CDR2 SYDVKM. As concerns this clone: Its antigen is not identified.

The repertoire was sequenced with immunoSEQ multiplex PCR; TCRdb's copy has only in-frame clones and lacks some. The sample contains 250,000 to 350,000 clones, approximately 87% of which appear only once. V usage is TRBV28 and J usage is TRBJ1-6; D call uncertain. The sequencing input was PBMCs. The origin of this receptor is a young woman in good health and CMV-seronegative. CDR3 amino acids: CASSLRRSPLHF. The CDR3 DNA follows: TGTGCCAGCAGTTTGAGGCGTTCACCCCTCCACTTT.